This TCR beta chain originates from a study of long-term antiretroviral therapy in people with HIV. Notes on the study in general: Spans of CDR3 length were tighter for HIV repertoires than for controls.

Trimming pared 0 bases from V and 7 bases from J, leaving 15 bases between. The CDR3 is 16 residues long. Germline loops: CDR1 LGHNA, CDR2 YSLEER. This clone turned up a few times. The antigen is unknown. Version v3.0 of the immunoSEQ assay was performed at survey level. Clones were sequenced by immunoSEQ multiplex PCR, and TCRdb holds only the in-frame ones, with some missing. This table has roughly 20,000 clones, around 80% appearing once. This receptor was obtained from a woman aged 40 to 50 with HIV. The sequences come from unsorted PBMCs, collected 4.1 years after starting antiretroviral therapy. The V and J genes are TRBV4-3 and TRBJ1-4; a weak D match, TRBD1 (5 bases). This chain's CDR3 is CASSQDMKGQGEKLFF. DNA for the CDR3: TGCGCCAGCAGCCAAGATATGAAGGGGCAAGGTGAAAAACTGTTTTTT.